Below are 7 T cell receptor beta chains sequenced from a single sample in a study of CD8+ T cells in alopecia areata. Sequencing relied on a cDNA template that was reverse transcribed from extracted RNA. Clones were sequenced by immunoSEQ multiplex PCR, and TCRdb holds only the in-frame ones, with some missing. The data hold fewer than 150,000 clones, with over 50% observed a single time. The sequenced sample was CD4+ T cells sorted from blood, obtained at week 0. The source of these receptors is a human donor with alopecia areata.

V is TRBV30 and J is TRBJ2-5; D assignment may be TRBD1 or TRBD2 (5 bases each). CDR1 GTSNPN and CDR2 SVGIG come from the germline V gene (reference sequence). Trimming pared 0 bases from V and 4 bases from J, leaving 24 bases between. This CDR3 region has 18 residues. The CDR3 protein is CAWSVRGPGRNLGETQYF. CDR3 DNA sequence: TGTGCCTGGAGTGTAAGGGGCCCGGGACGGAACCTGGGAGAGACCCAGTACTTC.

The genes are TRBV7-9 and TRBJ2-7, with D possibly matching TRBD2 (6 bases). Germline CDR1 is SEHNR and CDR2 is FQNEAQ (reference sequence). Deletions cut 2 bases from V and 0 bases from J, with 11 bases between. CDR3 length equals 15 residues. The CDR3 region has the DNA TGTGCCAGCAGCTTACAGGCGGGACTCTCCTACGAGCAGTACTTC. Protein product: CASSLQAGLSYEQYF.

Only a few counts were recorded for this clone. The V gene is TRBV10-3, the J gene TRBJ1-1; 8 bases agree with TRBD1. This CDR3 comprises 14 residues. The V gene's germline CDR1 is ENHRY and CDR2 SYGVKD. V lost 10 bases to trimming and J lost 1 base; unmatched junction nucleotides: 8. The CDR3 nucleotides are TGTGCCACGACTGGGACAGGTAGGAACACTGAAGCTTTCTTT. It is translated as CATTGTGRNTEAFF.

V and J are TRBV6-5 and TRBJ1-1; 8 bases are a match to TRBD1. The ends lost 2 bases at V and 2 bases at J; junction bases unmatched: 4. The CDR3 consists of 15 residues. The germline V gene encodes CDR1 MNHEY and CDR2 SVGAGI. CDR3 sequence: CASSYLGQGNTEAFF. CDR3 sequence (DNA): TGTGCCAGCAGTTACCTCGGACAGGGAAACACTGAAGCTTTCTTT.

This clone was picked up one time. This chain joins TRBV9 and TRBJ1-2; 7 nucleotides agree with TRBD1. Germline CDR1 SGDLS, CDR2 YYNGEE. J was trimmed by 0 bases and V by 2 bases; bases with no gene match: 4. CDR3 length: 15 amino acids. This chain's CDR3 is CASSVGTETNYGYTF. The CDR3 bases are TGTGCCAGCAGCGTCGGGACAGAAACTAACTATGGCTACACCTTC.

The rearrangement joins TRBV10-3 to TRBJ2-5, with TRBD2 matching 11 bases. The V gene's germline CDR1 is ENHRY and CDR2 SYGVKD. CDR3 size: 16 residues. V gave up 3 bases and J gave up 2 bases; unmatched junction bases: 5. The chain's CDR3 is CAISDPTSGKQETQYF. CDR3 nucleotide sequence: TGTGCCATCAGTGACCCGACTAGCGGGAAGCAAGAGACCCAGTACTTC.

CDR3 DNA sequence: TGTGCCAGTAGTATGGCAGGGGGTAGCAATCAGCCCCAGCATTTT. Translated, it gives CASSMAGGSNQPQHF. The chain combines TRBV19 with TRBJ1-5, with 7 positions matching TRBD1. Germline loops: CDR1 LNHDA, CDR2 SQIVND (reference sequence). The length of the CDR3 is 15 residues. The trim removed 3 bases at V and 0 bases at J, leaving 2 bases unmatched.